The T cell receptor (beta chain) described here comes from a study of molecular identifiers for immune sequencing clone quantification. TCRdb ran MiXCR on the PCR reads and lists one entry per CDR3 protein. The sample has about 640,000 distinct CDR3 sequences; 15% to 20% are singletons. Worth noting for this clonotype: A single base separates this from a much larger clone, so it may be a read error.

The CDR3 runs 14 residues. The sequence derives from a human donor in good health. Some libraries in this study had Jurkat cell RNA spiked in. The chain uses TRBV5-3 and TRBJ2-7; D is ambiguous. TRBV5-3 is annotated as an ORF whose role is uncertain. Sequencing used naive CD8+ T cells from blood, with Jurkat cell RNA spiked in. The subset denotes: FACS-sorted CD8+CD4-CCR7+CD45RA+ naive T cells. CDR3 in DNA: TGTGCCAGCAGCTTCGAGGTCCTCCCCATAGAGCAGTACTTC. This translates into CASSFEVLPIEQYF.